Below, 23 T cell receptor beta chains from the same sample are listed, as sequenced in a study of blood T cells in healthy people across ages. A second PCR, run for about 6 to 11 cycles, used a sample-barcoded 5' primer plus a J-beta primer mix. TCRdb processed the 5' RACE reads anew with MiXCR; each CDR3 protein has one entry. This table holds 1.5 million to 2 million distinct CDR3 sequences, 30% to 40% found once. Sequenced input: blood. The source of these receptors is a human donor in good health.

V and J are TRBV6-2 or TRBV6-3 and TRBJ2-1; 8 bases map to TRBD2. The CDR3 extends over 15 amino acids. Germline V gene lookup returns CDR1 MNHEY and CDR2 SVGEGT. V gave up 2 bases and J gave up 5 bases; unmatched junction bases: 5. Here the CDR3 reads CASSYRAGVNNEQFF. CDR3 bases: TGTGCCAGCAGTTACAGAGCGGGGGTAAACAATGAGCAGTTCTTC.

This clonotype was seen a few times. The rearrangement uses TRBV7-9 and TRBJ2-1; 7 bases fit TRBD2. The CDR3 is made up of 17 amino acids. V shed 5 bases and J 10 bases; nucleotides not matched to a gene: 20. Germline V gene lookup returns CDR1 SEHNR and CDR2 FQNEAQ (reference sequence). CDR3 residues: CASSPGLVAGDFWEQFF. The CDR3 bases are TGTGCCAGCAGCCCGGGGTTGGTTGCGGGGGATTTTTGGGAGCAGTTCTTC.

This chain joins TRBV3-1 and TRBJ2-2; tentative D call: TRBD2 (5 bases). Deletions cut 1 base from V and 7 bases from J, with 10 bases between. The CDR3 spans 14 residues. CDR1 and CDR2 from the germline V gene are LGHDT and YNNKEL (reference sequence). The CDR3 coding sequence is TGTGCCAGCAGCCAAGCCGGGGTCCACGGGGAGCTGTTTTTT. Encoded protein: CASSQAGVHGELFF.

This clonotype occurred a few times. The chain is built from TRBV12-3 or TRBV12-4 and TRBJ2-1; 9 nucleotides agree with TRBD2. V lost 4 bases and J lost 7; bases outside the gene matches: 29. CDR3 length: 22 residues. The CDR3 region has the DNA TGTGCCAGCAGTTCGGTTCGGCGGGGGGGCCTGATATTGAAGTTTGGAGGAAATGAGCAGTTCTTC. Its protein is CASSSVRRGGLILKFGGNEQFF.

This clonotype appeared a few times. This chain uses TRBV5-1 with TRBJ1-1; no definite D call. The CDR3 has 13 amino acids. V lost 5 bases and J lost 5, with 13 bases in between. Per germline, CDR1 SGHRS and CDR2 YFSETQ. CDR3 amino acids: CASRAGSMTEAFF. The CDR3 coding sequence is TGCGCCAGCAGGGCAGGCTCCATGACTGAAGCTTTCTTT.

This rearrangement joins TRBV28 to TRBJ2-7, with D maybe TRBD1 (6 bases). Trimming stripped 6 bases from V and 2 bases from J, with 14 bases between. The CDR3 consists of 14 residues. Germline assignment: CDR1 MDHEN and CDR2 SYDVKM. CDR3 protein: CASSRQVRPYEQYF. The CDR3 DNA reads as TGTGCCAGCAGCCGACAGGTTAGGCCCTACGAGCAGTACTTC.

With respect to this clonotype: One end of the junction fails to match germline, which may point to a read error. The chain carries TRBV7-2 and TRBJ2-7; 8 bases match TRBD2. Germline V gene data show CDR1 as SGHTA and CDR2 as FQGNSA. The CDR3 spans 17 residues. CDR3 nucleotides: TGTGCCAGCAGCTCGTTAACGGGGGGGCCGGGCTCCTGCGAGCAGTACTTC. Its translation: CASSSLTGGPGSCEQYF.

The chain combines TRBV20-1 with TRBJ1-2, with D perhaps matching TRBD1 (5 bases). Germline CDR1 DFQATT, CDR2 SNEGSKA (reference sequence). V was trimmed by 2 bases and J by 5 bases, leaving 15 bases between them. The CDR3 loop spans 14 amino acids. CDR3 region: CSARPPGLRYGYTF. For the CDR3, the DNA is TGCAGTGCTAGACCACCGGGACTCAGATATGGCTACACCTTC.

The CDR3 region is CAIRLGTSTDTQYF. The CDR3 DNA is TGTGCCATCAGGCTCGGCACTAGCACAGATACGCAGTATTTT. J is TRBJ2-3 and V is TRBV10-3, with no clear D. This CDR3 is 14 amino acids long. Trimming stripped 6 bases from V and 0 bases from J, with 10 bases between. Germline V lookup: CDR1 ENHRY, CDR2 SYGVKD.

This clonotype has a handful of counts. The V gene is TRBV5-4, the J gene TRBJ2-5; D is perhaps TRBD1 (5 bases). Germline lookup yields CDR1 SGHNT and CDR2 YYREEE (reference sequence). The V end lost 5 bases, the J end lost 1 base, and 12 bases lay between the germline ends. This CDR3 region has 14 residues. DNA of the CDR3: TGTGCCAGCAGGGTCGACAGTCCCCAAGAGACCCAGTACTTC. It specifies CASRVDSPQETQYF.

J is TRBJ1-2 and V is TRBV28; D gene ambiguous. Trimming took 6 bases from V and 10 from J, leaving 12 bases between them. This CDR3 region has 11 residues. The germline CDR1 and CDR2 sequences are MDHEN and SYDVKM. The CDR3 coding sequence is TGTGCCAGCAGCTATAACCATGACTACACCTTC. Translating gives CASSYNHDYTF.

This clonotype has just one count. Relative to the germline gene, one junction end is altered; a read error may explain this. The chain carries TRBV28 and TRBJ2-1, with TRBD2 matching over 7 bases. CDR1 is MDHEN and CDR2 is SYDVKM in the germline V gene. This CDR3 has 15 amino acids. The CDR3 nucleotides read TGTGCCAGCACCTCCGGGGGGAGTTTATACAATGGGCAGTTCTTC. Its protein product is CASTSGGSLYNGQFF.

This clonotype showed up many times. J is TRBJ2-7 and V is TRBV5-1, with unresolved D. V gave up 0 bases and J gave up 4 bases, with 11 bases separating them. This CDR3 has 14 residues. Germline V CDR1 and CDR2: SGHRS, YFSETQ. The CDR3 sequence: CASSLEGIRYEQYF. CDR3 coding DNA: TGCGCCAGCAGCTTGGAAGGGATAAGGTACGAGCAGTACTTC.

The chain joins TRBV20-1 to TRBJ2-1, with D hard to call. Germline V gives CDR1 DFQATT, CDR2 SNEGSKA (reference sequence). The CDR3 length is 12 residues. The ends were cut back, 8 bases at V and 8 bases at J, with 16 bases in the middle. CDR3 amino acids: CSTNITFHEQFF. CDR3 DNA sequence: TGCAGTACCAATATCACGTTCCATGAGCAGTTCTTC.

On this clonotype: Mismatch with germline at one junction end may stem from a read error. The chain combines TRBV5-5 with TRBJ2-7; D not resolved. The CDR3 consists of 16 residues. Germline V gene data show CDR1 as SGHKS and CDR2 as YYEKEE (reference sequence). CDR3 in DNA: TGTGCCGGCAGCTTTTTCCCAGACCGGAGCTCCTACGAGCAGTACTTC. Translation gives CAGSFFPDRSSYEQYF.

A few counts support this clonotype. This may stem from a read error, because a much larger clone lies one nucleotide away. This chain connects TRBV7-2 to TRBJ2-3, with 8 positions matching TRBD2. Germline-derived CDR1 and CDR2 are SGHTA and FQGNSA. Trimming at V came to 5 bases and at J to 2 bases, leaving 6 bases not matched to a gene. The CDR3 runs to 15 residues. The CDR3 here is CASSPDSGDTDTQYF. The CDR3 DNA reads TGTGCCAGCAGCCCAGATAGCGGGGACACAGATACGCAGTATTTT.

This clonotype is a singleton in its sample. The chain employs TRBV20-1 and TRBJ2-1, with D possibly matching TRBD2 (6 bases). Germline V gives CDR1 DFQATT, CDR2 SNEGSKA (reference sequence). The V end lost 0 bases, the J end lost 8 bases, and 11 bases lay between the germline ends. The CDR3 consists of 13 residues. The CDR3: CSARESGRYEQFF. In DNA, the CDR3 is TGCAGTGCTAGAGAATCAGGGAGGTATGAGCAGTTCTTC.

The chain couples TRBV11-1 to TRBJ2-5; the match to TRBD2 covers 8 bases. The germline gives CDR1 SGHAT, CDR2 FQDESV (reference sequence). V lost 6 bases to trimming and J lost 0 bases; unmatched junction nucleotides: 9. The CDR3 covers 16 residues. DNA for the CDR3: TGTGCCAGCAGTCAACGAGCGGGGGCCCACCAAGAGACCCAGTACTTC. Translation: CASSQRAGAHQETQYF.

The genes are TRBV20-1 and TRBJ2-7, with D uncertain. TRBJ2-5 matches the DNA end more closely, so the J call is doubtful. Looked up from germline, CDR1 is DFQATT and CDR2 is SNEGSKA (reference sequence). CDR3 size: 13 residues. The CDR3: CSARKRLGETQYF. The DNA of the CDR3 is TGCAGTGCTAGGAAACGACTCGGGGAGACCCAGTACTTC.

This clonotype was recorded once. An end of the junction differs from the germline gene, which may be a read error. The CDR3 loop reads CATSAGQGVSYSEQFF. CDR3 DNA sequence: TGTGCCACCAGTGCCGGACAGGGGGTCTCCTACAGTGAGCAGTTCTTC. The V gene is TRBV24-1, the J gene TRBJ2-1, with 10 bases that match TRBD1. The CDR3 length is 16 residues. The germline CDR1 and CDR2 sequences are KGHDR and SFDVKD.

V is TRBV29-1 and J is TRBJ2-3; D possibly corresponds to TRBD2 (7 bases). Germline assignment: CDR1 SQVTM and CDR2 ANQGSEA. The V end lost 8 bases, the J end lost 5 bases, and 20 bases lay between the germline ends. The CDR3 consists of 14 residues. The CDR3 DNA sequence: TGCAGCCTGATTGATGGGGGGGCAGAAGATACGCAGTATTTT. It is translated as CSLIDGGAEDTQYF.

This clonotype has only a few counts. The chain carries TRBV7-2 and TRBJ2-1; 14 bases agree with TRBD2. Unmatched junction bases numbered 19, after V lost 3 bases and J lost 9 bases. CDR3 length: 20 amino acids. Germline V gene lookup returns CDR1 SGHTA and CDR2 FQGNSA. The CDR3 DNA follows: TGTGCCAGCAGCTTTAGACCCCCCGGGACTAGCGGGGGAGCGGGTCGTGAGCAGTTCTTC. Amino acids: CASSFRPPGTSGGAGREQFF.

This chain connects TRBV5-1 to TRBJ2-7; unclear D gene. Trimming took 2 bases from V and 0 from J, leaving 12 bases between them. The V gene's germline CDR1 is SGHRS and CDR2 YFSETQ. The CDR3 loop spans 15 amino acids. CDR3 nucleotides: TGCGCCAGCAGCTTCACTCCAGGAAGCTCCTACGAGCAGTACTTC. It specifies CASSFTPGSSYEQYF.